The 19 T cell receptor beta chains below were found in one sample sequenced in a study of beta chain features in type 1 diabetes. cDNA synthesis used the whole RNA isolate, giving expressed TCRB sequences. Sequencing used immunoSEQ multiplex PCR; TCRdb keeps in-frame clones, though not all of them. The table records 200,000 to 300,000 clones, roughly 14% of them present only once. The sequenced sample consisted of naive CD4+ T cells from blood. The source of these receptors is a woman aged 40 to 50 in good health.

This clone was seen a few times. The V gene is TRBV7-2, the J gene TRBJ1-1; D possibly corresponds to TRBD1 (5 bases). The CDR3 extends over 14 amino acids. Trimming stripped 5 bases from V and 6 bases from J, with 16 bases between. Per germline, CDR1 SGHTA and CDR2 FQGNSA. CDR3 nucleotides: TGTGCCAGCAGCAAACAGGTGGGCGGCGCTGAAGCTTTCTTT. Its protein is CASSKQVGGAEAFF.

The chain has TRBV6-5 and TRBJ1-2; TRBD1 aligns across 12 bases. This CDR3 has 16 amino acids. After removal of 2 bases from V and 6 bases from J, the junction contained 7 bases not matched to a gene. Germline V gives CDR1 MNHEY, CDR2 SVGAGI. DNA of the CDR3: TGTGCCAGCAGTTACACGGGACAGGGGGCTCTAGATGGCTACACCTTC. This gives the protein CASSYTGQGALDGYTF.

This clone was observed a handful of times. This chain joins TRBV6-5 and TRBJ2-2, with TRBD2 identical over 7 bases. The CDR3 loop spans 14 amino acids. V trimming: 5 bases; J trimming: 6 bases; junction bases outside the gene matches: 6. Germline CDR1 and CDR2: MNHEY and SVGAGI. The CDR3 DNA sequence: TGTGCCAGCAGTACCCGGGCGGGGGCCGGGGAGCTGTTTTTT. This codes for CASSTRAGAGELFF.

This clone has more than one count but fewer than ten. CDR3 amino acids: CATSRGEETQYF. CDR3 nucleotide sequence: TGTGCCACCAGCAGGGGAGAAGAGACCCAGTACTTC. The chain employs TRBV15 and TRBJ2-5; D possibly corresponds to TRBD2 (5 bases). Looked up from germline, CDR1 is LNHNV and CDR2 is YYDKDF (reference sequence). The CDR3 is 12 residues long. V was clipped by 3 bases and J by 3 bases, with 5 bases between them.

This clone was seen a few times. This sequence joins TRBV7-6 and TRBJ1-5; D possibly corresponds to TRBD1 (6 bases). This CDR3 has 15 residues. The V gene's germline CDR1 is SGHVS and CDR2 FNYEAQ. Trimming took off 5 bases at V and 3 bases at J, with 14 bases between the two ends. The chain's CDR3 is CASSETRGPNQPQHF. CDR3 coding DNA: TGTGCCAGCAGCGAAACCAGGGGACCCAATCAGCCCCAGCATTTT. Combining the CDR3 with reference TRBV7-6 and TRBJ1-5 gives the whole variable domain GAGVSQSPRYKVTKRGQDVALRCDPISGHVSLYWYRQALGQGPEFLTYFNYEAQQDKSGLPNDRFSAERPEGSISTLTIQRTEQRDSAMYRCASSETRGPNQPQHFGDGTRLSIL.

The CDR3 DNA reads TGCGCCAGCAGCTTGGGCCTGGAGAATGAAAAACTGTTTTTT. The encoded protein is CASSLGLENEKLFF. The rearrangement joins TRBV5-1 to TRBJ1-4; no clear D. Trimming left V 0 bases short and J 5 bases short, with 8 bases between. Per the germline V gene, CDR1 is SGHRS and CDR2 is YFSETQ. The CDR3 is 14 amino acids.

The CDR3 DNA sequence: TGTGCCAGCTCACCTCCTCCGAGAACTGAAGCTTTCTTT. It codes for CASSPPPRTEAFF. This rearrangement joins TRBV18 to TRBJ1-1; D not certain. Germline V gives CDR1 KGHSH, CDR2 LQKENI. CDR3 length equals 13 residues. Trimming left V 3 bases short and J 5 bases short, with 10 bases between.

The chain couples TRBV7-2 to TRBJ2-1, with TRBD2 matching over 9 bases. Germline lookup yields CDR1 SGHTA and CDR2 FQGNSA. CDR3 length equals 16 residues. Unmatched junction bases numbered 6, after V lost 3 bases and J lost 3 bases. CDR3: CASSFSGGTVYNEQFF. CDR3 sequence (DNA): TGTGCCAGCAGCTTTAGCGGGGGCACCGTCTACAATGAGCAGTTCTTC.

This clone has just a few counts. J is TRBJ1-1 and V is TRBV5-4; D remains ambiguous. Deletions cut 4 bases from V and 0 bases from J, with 10 bases between. The CDR3 length is 14 residues. CDR1 SGHNT and CDR2 YYREEE come from the germline V gene (reference sequence). The CDR3 loop reads CASSQLNMNTEAFF. The CDR3 nucleotides read TGTGCCAGCAGCCAGTTGAACATGAACACTGAAGCTTTCTTT.

In the case of this clone: An end of the junction does not agree with germline; a read error may underlie this. V usage is TRBV4-1 and J usage is TRBJ1-2, with 8 nucleotides matching TRBD1. Germline loops: CDR1 MGHRA, CDR2 YSYEKL. The CDR3 runs 18 residues. The CDR3 spells CASSQGLSGTGGSYRYTF. CDR3 DNA: TGCGCCAGCAGCCAAGGTCTTTCCGGGACAGGCGGGAGCTATCGCTACACCTTC.

This clone came up a few times. The V gene is TRBV18, the J gene TRBJ2-7; D might be TRBD1 (5 bases). The CDR3 totals 15 residues. Germline CDR1 and CDR2: KGHSH and LQKENI. The V gene lost 6 bases and the J gene lost 3 bases, with 18 bases spanning the gap. The DNA of the CDR3 is TGTGCCAGCTCTCAACAGGCCCGTGTTGGCTACGAGCAGTACTTC. This encodes CASSQQARVGYEQYF.

This CDR3 is CASSPVGDSNQPQHF. The CDR3 nucleotides are TGTGCCAGCTCACCGGTTGGAGACAGCAATCAGCCCCAGCATTTT. The chain employs TRBV18 and TRBJ1-5; D unclear. Per the germline V gene, CDR1 is KGHSH and CDR2 is LQKENI. The CDR3 is made up of 15 amino acids. The V end lost 3 bases, the J end lost 1 base, and 10 bases lay between the germline ends.

The J gene is TRBJ2-1, the V gene TRBV9; D is perhaps TRBD2 (5 bases). The germline CDR1 and CDR2 sequences are SGDLS and YYNGEE. The CDR3 loop spans 15 amino acids. V was clipped by 2 bases and J by 0 bases, with 9 bases between them. The CDR3 bases are TGTGCCAGCAGCGTTACTAGTGGCTCCTACAATGAGCAGTTCTTC. Translating it yields CASSVTSGSYNEQFF.

This clone was recorded a few times. The V and J genes are TRBV6-5 and TRBJ2-1, with D hard to call. The CDR3 is 10 residues long. V lost 5 bases and J lost 8, with 4 bases in between. Germline values: CDR1 MNHEY, CDR2 SVGAGI. CDR3: CASSIDEQFF. The DNA of the CDR3 is TGTGCCAGCAGTATCGATGAGCAGTTCTTC.

In this sample, this clone turned up a few times. The chain couples TRBV18 to TRBJ2-1; D is unresolved. Germline V gives CDR1 KGHSH, CDR2 LQKENI. Trimming shortened V by 6 bases and J by 0 bases, and 9 bases separated the two germline ends. The CDR3 has 14 residues. CDR3 sequence: CASSPLASYNEQFF. The CDR3 nucleotides are TGTGCCAGCTCCCCGCTGGCCTCCTACAATGAGCAGTTCTTC.

This clone has just a few counts. The chain links TRBV5-4 to TRBJ1-2; 11 bases align to TRBD1. Germline-derived CDR1 and CDR2 are SGHNT and YYREEE (reference sequence). The CDR3 is made up of 14 amino acids. With V trimmed by 4 bases and J by 7 bases, 6 bases remained unmatched. This CDR3 reads CASSIGQGAVGYTF. The CDR3 coding sequence is TGTGCCAGCAGCATAGGACAGGGGGCTGTTGGCTACACCTTC.

This clone was counted between two and nine times. The genes are TRBV4-1 and TRBJ1-5; D ambiguous. CDR1 and CDR2 (germline): MGHRA, YSYEKL. The CDR3 loop spans 15 amino acids. V lost 1 base, J lost 5 bases, and 12 bases lay in between. CDR3 protein: CASSQGVGSDQPQHF. CDR3 sequence (DNA): TGCGCCAGCAGCCAAGGTGTAGGCAGCGATCAGCCCCAGCATTTT.

This clone was seen only a few times. The chain recombines TRBV6-1 with TRBJ2-5, with TRBD2 as a possible D gene (6 bases). V was shortened by 0 bases and J by 4 bases, with 6 bases between the two germline ends. The germline V gene encodes CDR1 MNHNS and CDR2 SASEGT. This CDR3 spans 13 amino acids. The CDR3 nucleotides read TGTGCCAGCAGTGAAGCGGGGGGAGAGACCCAGTACTTC. This translates into CASSEAGGETQYF.

The rearrangement uses TRBV9 and TRBJ2-3; 7 bases map to TRBD1. The CDR3 contains 13 residues. Germline CDR1 SGDLS, CDR2 YYNGEE. The V and J ends lost 5 bases and 4 bases, in that order; junction bases with no gene match: 4. The CDR3 nucleotides read TGTGCCAGCAGGGCTACAGGGGCAGATACGCAGTATTTT. Translating gives CASRATGADTQYF.